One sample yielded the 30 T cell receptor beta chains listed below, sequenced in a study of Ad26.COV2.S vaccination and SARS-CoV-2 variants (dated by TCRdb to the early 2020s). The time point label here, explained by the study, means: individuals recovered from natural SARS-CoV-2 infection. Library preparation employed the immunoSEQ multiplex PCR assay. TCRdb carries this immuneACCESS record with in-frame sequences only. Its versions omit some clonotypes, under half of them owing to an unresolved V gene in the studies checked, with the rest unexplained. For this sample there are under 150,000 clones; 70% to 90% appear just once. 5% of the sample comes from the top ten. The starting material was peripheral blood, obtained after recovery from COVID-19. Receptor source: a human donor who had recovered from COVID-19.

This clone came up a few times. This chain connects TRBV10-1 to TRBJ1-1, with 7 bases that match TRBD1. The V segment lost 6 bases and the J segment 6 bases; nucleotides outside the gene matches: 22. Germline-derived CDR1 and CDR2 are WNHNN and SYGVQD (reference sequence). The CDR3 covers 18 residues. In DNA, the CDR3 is TGCGCCAGCAGGAGGGAAGGGGGCGACCCCCCTGGGCAAGCTGAAGCTTTCTTT. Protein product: CASRREGGDPPGQAEAFF.

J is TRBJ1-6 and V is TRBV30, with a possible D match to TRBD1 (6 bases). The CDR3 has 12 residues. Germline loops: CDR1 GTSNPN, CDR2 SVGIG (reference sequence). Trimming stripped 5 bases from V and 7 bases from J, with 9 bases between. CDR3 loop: CAWADRNSPLHF. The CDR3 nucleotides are TGTGCCTGGGCCGACAGGAATTCACCCCTCCACTTT.

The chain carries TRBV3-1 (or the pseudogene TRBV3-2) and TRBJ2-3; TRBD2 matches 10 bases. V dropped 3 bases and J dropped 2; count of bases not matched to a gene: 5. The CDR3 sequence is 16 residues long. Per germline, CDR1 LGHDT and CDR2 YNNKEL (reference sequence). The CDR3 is CASSQPSGGLTDTQYF. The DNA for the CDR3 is TGTGCCAGCAGCCAGCCTAGCGGGGGACTCACAGATACGCAGTATTTT.

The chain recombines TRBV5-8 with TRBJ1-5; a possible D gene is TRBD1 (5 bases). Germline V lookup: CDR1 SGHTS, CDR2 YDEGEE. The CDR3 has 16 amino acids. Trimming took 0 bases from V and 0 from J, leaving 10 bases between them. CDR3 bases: TGTGCCAGCAGCTTGGCCAGGGCAGTTAGCAATCAGCCCCAGCATTTT. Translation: CASSLARAVSNQPQHF.

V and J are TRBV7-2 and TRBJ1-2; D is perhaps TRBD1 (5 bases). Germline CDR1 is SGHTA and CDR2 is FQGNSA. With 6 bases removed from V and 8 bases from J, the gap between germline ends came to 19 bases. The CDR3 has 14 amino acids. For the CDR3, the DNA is TGTGCCAGCAGTCTGGCCAGGGATGCTGGCGGCTACACCTTC. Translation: CASSLARDAGGYTF.

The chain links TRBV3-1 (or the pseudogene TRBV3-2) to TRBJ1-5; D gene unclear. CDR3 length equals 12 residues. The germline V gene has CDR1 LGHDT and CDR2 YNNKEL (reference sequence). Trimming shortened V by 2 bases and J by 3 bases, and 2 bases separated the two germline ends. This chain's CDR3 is CASSQSNQPQHF. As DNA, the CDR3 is TGTGCCAGCAGCCAATCCAATCAGCCCCAGCATTTT.

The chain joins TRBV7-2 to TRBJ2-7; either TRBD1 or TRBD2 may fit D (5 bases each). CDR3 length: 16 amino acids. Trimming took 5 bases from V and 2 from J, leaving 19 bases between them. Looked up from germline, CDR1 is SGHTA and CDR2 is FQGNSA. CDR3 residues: CASSPQSSGTPYEQYF. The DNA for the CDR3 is TGTGCCAGCAGCCCGCAATCTTCCGGGACGCCCTACGAGCAGTACTTC.

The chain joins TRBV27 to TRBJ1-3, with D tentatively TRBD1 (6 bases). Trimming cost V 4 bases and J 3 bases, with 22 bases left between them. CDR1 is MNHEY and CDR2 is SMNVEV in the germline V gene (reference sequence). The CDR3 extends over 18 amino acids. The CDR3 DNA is TGTGCCAGCAGTTCCCGTCCGTTTACCGGGACAAGTGGAAACACCATATATTTT. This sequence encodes CASSSRPFTGTSGNTIYF.

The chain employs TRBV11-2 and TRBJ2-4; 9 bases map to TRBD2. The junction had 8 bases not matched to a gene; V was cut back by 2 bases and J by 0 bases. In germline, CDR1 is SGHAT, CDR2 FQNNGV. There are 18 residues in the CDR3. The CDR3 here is CASSLKAGGYLAKNIQYF. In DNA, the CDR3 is TGTGCCAGCAGCTTAAAAGCGGGGGGCTACCTAGCCAAAAACATTCAGTACTTC.

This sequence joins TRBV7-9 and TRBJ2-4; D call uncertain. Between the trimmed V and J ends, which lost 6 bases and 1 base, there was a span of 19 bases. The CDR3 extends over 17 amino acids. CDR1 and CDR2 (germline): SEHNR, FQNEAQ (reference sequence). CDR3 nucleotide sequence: TGTGCCAGCAGTCGCCTGGGCCCCACTACGGCCAAAAACATTCAGTACTTC. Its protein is CASSRLGPTTAKNIQYF. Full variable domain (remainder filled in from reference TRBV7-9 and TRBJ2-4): DTGVSQNPRHKITKRGQNVTFRCDPISEHNRLYWYRQTLGQGPEFLTYFQNEAQLEKSRLLSDRFSAERPKGSFSTLEIQRTEQGDSAMYLCASSRLGPTTAKNIQYFGAGTRLSVL.

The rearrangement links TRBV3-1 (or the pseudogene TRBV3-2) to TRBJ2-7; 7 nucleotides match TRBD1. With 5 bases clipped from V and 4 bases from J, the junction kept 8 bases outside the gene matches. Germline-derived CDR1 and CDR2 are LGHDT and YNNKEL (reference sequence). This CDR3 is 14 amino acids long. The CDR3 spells CASSAYRGWYEQYF. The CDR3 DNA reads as TGTGCCAGCAGCGCCTACAGGGGTTGGTACGAGCAGTACTTC.

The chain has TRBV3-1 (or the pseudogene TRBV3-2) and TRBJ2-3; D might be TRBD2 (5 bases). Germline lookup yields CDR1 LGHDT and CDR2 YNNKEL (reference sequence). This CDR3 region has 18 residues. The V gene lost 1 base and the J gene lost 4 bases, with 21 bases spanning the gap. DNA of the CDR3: TGTGCCAGCAGCCAAGTCAGAGGGAAAGGTAGCAGGCCAGATACGCAGTATTTT. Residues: CASSQVRGKGSRPDTQYF.

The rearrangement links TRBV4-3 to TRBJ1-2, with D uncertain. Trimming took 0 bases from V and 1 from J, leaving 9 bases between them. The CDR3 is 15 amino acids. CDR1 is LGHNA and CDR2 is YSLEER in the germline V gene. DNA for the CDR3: TGCGCCAGCAGCCAAGATCGGGCCGTTAACTATGGCTACACCTTC. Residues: CASSQDRAVNYGYTF.

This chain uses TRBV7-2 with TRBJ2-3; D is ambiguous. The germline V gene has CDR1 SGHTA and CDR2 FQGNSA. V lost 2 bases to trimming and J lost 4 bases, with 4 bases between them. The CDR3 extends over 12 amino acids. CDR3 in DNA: TGTGCCAGCAGCTTACTTGCAGATACGCAGTATTTT. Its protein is CASSLLADTQYF.

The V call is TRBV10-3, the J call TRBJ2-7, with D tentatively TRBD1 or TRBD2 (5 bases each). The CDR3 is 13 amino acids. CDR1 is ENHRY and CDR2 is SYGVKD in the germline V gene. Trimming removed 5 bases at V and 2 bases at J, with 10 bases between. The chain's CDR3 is CAISRDRTYEQYF. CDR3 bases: TGTGCCATCAGTCGGGACCGAACCTACGAGCAGTACTTC.

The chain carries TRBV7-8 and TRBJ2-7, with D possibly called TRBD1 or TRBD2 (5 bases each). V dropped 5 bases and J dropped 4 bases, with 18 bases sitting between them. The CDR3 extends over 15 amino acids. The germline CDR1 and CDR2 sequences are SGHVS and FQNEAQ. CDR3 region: CASSREGMSKYEQYF. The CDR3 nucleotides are TGTGCCAGCAGCCGAGAGGGGATGTCTAAATACGAGCAGTACTTC. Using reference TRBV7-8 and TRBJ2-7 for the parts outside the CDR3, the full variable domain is GAGVSQSPRYKVAKRGQDVALRCDPISGHVSLFWYQQALGQGPEFLTYFQNEAQLDKSGLPSDRFFAERPEGSVSTLKIQRTQQEDSAVYLCASSREGMSKYEQYFGPGTRLTVT.

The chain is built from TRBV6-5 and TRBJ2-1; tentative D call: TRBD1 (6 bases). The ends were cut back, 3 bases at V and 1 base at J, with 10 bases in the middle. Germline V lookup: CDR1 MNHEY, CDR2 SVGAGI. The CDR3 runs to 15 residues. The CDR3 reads CASSYYRESYNEQFF. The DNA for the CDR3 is TGTGCCAGCAGTTATTACAGGGAATCCTACAATGAGCAGTTCTTC.

CDR3 bases: TGTGCCAGCAGGACTAGCGGGGGGGATGAGCAGTTCTTC. Encoded protein: CASRTSGGDEQFF. The chain uses TRBV27 and TRBJ2-1, with 14 bases lining up with TRBD2. The CDR3 consists of 13 residues. Germline V gene data show CDR1 as MNHEY and CDR2 as SMNVEV (reference sequence). V was pared by 6 bases and J by 8 bases, with 0 bases of the junction left unmatched.

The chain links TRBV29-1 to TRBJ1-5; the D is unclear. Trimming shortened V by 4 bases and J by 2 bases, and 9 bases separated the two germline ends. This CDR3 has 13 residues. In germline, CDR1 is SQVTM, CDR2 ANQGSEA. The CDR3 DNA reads TGCAGCGTTGTGACGGGCGGCAATCAGCCCCAGCATTTT. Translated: CSVVTGGNQPQHF. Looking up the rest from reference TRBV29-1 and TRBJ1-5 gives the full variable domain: SAVISQKPSRDICQRGTSLTIQCQVDSQVTMMFWYRQQPGQSLTLIATANQGSEATYESGFVIDKFPISRPNLTFSTLTVSNMSPEDSSIYLCSVVTGGNQPQHFGDGTRLSIL.

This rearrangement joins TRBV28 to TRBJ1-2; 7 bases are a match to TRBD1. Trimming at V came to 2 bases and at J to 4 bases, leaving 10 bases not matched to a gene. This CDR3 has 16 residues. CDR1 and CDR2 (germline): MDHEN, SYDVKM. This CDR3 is CASSLTGAEDGYGYTF. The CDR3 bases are TGTGCCAGCAGTTTAACAGGGGCGGAAGACGGCTATGGCTACACCTTC.

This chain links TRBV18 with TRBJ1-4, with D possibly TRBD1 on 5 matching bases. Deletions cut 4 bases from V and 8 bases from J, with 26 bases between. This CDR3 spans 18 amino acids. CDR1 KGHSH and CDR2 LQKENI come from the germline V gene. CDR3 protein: CASSREIYFGDLKEKLFF. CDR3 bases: TGTGCCAGCTCACGGGAAATATATTTCGGGGACCTAAAAGAAAAACTGTTTTTT.

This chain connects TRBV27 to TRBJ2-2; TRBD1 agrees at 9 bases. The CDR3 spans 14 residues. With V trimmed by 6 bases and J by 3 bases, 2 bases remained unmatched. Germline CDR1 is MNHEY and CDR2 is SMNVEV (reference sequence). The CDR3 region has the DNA TGTGCCAGCAGGGACAGGGGATACACCGGGGAGCTGTTTTTT. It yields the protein CASRDRGYTGELFF.

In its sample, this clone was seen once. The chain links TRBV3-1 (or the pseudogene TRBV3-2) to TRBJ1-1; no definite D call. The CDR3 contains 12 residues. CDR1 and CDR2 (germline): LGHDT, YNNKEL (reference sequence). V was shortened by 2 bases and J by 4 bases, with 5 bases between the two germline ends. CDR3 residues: CASSQKGTEAFF. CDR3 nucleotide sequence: TGTGCCAGCAGCCAAAAAGGCACTGAAGCTTTCTTT.

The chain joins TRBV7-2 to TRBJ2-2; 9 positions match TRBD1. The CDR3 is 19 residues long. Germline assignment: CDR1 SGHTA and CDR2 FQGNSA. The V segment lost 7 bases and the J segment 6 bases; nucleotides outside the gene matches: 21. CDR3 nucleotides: TGTGCCAGCACCTTTTATAGGGGACAGGGCAGCTCAGTGGCCGGGGAGCTGTTTTTT. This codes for CASTFYRGQGSSVAGELFF. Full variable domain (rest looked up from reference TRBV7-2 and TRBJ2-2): GAGVSQSPSNKVTEKGKDVELRCDPISGHTALYWYRQSLGQGLEFLIYFQGNSAPDKSGLPSDRFSAERTGGSVSTLTIQRTQQEDSAVYLCASTFYRGQGSSVAGELFFGEGSRLTVL.

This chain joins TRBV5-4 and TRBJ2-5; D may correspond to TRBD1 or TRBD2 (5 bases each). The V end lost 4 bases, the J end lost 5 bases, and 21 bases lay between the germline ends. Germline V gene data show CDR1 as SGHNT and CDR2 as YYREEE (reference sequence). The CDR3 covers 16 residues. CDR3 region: CASSPRGRTDRETQYF. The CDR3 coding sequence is TGTGCCAGCAGCCCTAGGGGACGTACTGATAGGGAGACCCAGTACTTC.

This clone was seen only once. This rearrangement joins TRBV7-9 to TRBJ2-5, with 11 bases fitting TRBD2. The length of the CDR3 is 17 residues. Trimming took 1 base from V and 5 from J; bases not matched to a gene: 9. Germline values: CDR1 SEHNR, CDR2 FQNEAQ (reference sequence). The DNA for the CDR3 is TGTGCCAGCAGCTTAGTATCCGAGCTAGCGGGGGGTGAGACCCAGTACTTC. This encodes CASSLVSELAGGETQYF.

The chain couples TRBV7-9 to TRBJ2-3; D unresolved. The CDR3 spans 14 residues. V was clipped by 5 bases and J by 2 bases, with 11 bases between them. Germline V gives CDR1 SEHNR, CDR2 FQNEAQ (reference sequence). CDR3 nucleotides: TGTGCCAGCAGCGCAAGCGTTACCACAGATACGCAGTATTTT. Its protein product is CASSASVTTDTQYF.

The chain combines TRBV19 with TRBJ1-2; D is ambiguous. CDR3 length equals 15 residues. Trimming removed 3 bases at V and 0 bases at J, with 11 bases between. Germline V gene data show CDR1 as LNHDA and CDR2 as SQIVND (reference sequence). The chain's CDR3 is CASSISGTPNYGYTF. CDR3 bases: TGTGCCAGTAGTATTTCGGGAACTCCTAACTATGGCTACACCTTC.

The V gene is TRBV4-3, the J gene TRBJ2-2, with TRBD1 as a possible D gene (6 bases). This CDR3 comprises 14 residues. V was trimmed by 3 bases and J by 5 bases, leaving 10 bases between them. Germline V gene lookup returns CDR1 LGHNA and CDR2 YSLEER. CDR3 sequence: CASSHQTGTGELFF. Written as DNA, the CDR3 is TGCGCCAGCAGCCACCAAACAGGGACCGGGGAGCTGTTTTTT.

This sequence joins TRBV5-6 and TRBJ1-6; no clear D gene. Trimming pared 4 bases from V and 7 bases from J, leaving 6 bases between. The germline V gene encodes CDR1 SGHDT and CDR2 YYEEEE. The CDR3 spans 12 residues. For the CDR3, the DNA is TGTGCCAGCAGCACAATCAATTCACCCCTCCACTTT. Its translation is CASSTINSPLHF.